This entry features one T cell receptor beta chain sequence. This clonotype counts as medium-sized (0.01 to 0.1%). The specificity of this receptor is unknown. No per-base quality is available; no much larger clone lies one base away. This record belongs to a study of lung T cells in sarcoidosis with Löfgren's syndrome (dated by TCRdb to about 2017). In the study overall: Sarcoidosis was described as a granulomatous, mainly pulmonary disease marked by CD4+ T cell accumulation in bronchoalveolar lavage fluid. The repertoire analyses focused on Löfgren's syndrome patients. On the study overall, not on this receptor specifically: Recognition of a sarcoidosis-associated antigen was only suggested; the antigen itself remained putative and unidentified. TRAV12-1 and TRBV2 were reported as the most expanded V gene segments in Löfgren's syndrome patients compared with control subjects. When alphabeta pairing was analyzed, TRAV12-1 tended to pair preferentially with TRBV2, and the resulting paired TCRs displayed CDR3 homology. Sharing of TRAV12-1 and TRBV2 CDR3 motifs among multiple Lofgren's syndrome patients was reported, suggesting public CD4+ TCR repertoires.

Sequencing was performed on an Illumina MiSeq. TCRdb reran the public reads through fastp at Q25 and MiXCR, keeping productive beta chains. Rows with one shared CDR3 protein collapse into an entry with the most common genes and DNA. Recorded for this sample are around 1,000 distinct CDR3 sequences; roughly 23% of them occurred a single time. The ten largest clones add up to around 14% of the sample. From the cysteine up to the phenylalanine, the CDR3 has a length of 13 residues. The retained sequence is limited to the CDR3, 39 bases, with the frame set at the first base. Relative to germline, V is missing 6 bases and J is missing 0 bases, with 1 base of the junction outside any gene match. The germline V gene (reference sequence) yields LNHDA for CDR1 and SQIVND for CDR2.

The TCR was taken from a human donor with sarcoidosis (Löfgren's syndrome or another form), or a control subject (not recorded which). The chain links TRBV19 with TRBJ1-1; TRBD1 matches 7 bases in the middle. Sequenced sample: CD4+ T cells from PBMCs. The CDR3 has the sequence CASSDRVNTEAFF. The DNA sequence follows: TGTGCCAGTAGCGACAGGGTGAACACTGAAGCTTTCTTT.